This is a list of T cell receptor beta chains from one sample in a study of cytomegalovirus exposure and HLA in healthy donors. Produced via immunoSEQ multiplex PCR; TCRdb's table is partial and in-frame only. The data show over 110,000 clones, roughly three quarters seen once. Sequencing was done on a sample of PBMCs. Every receptor here comes from a man aged 18 to 30 in good health and CMV-seronegative. CDR3s include the opening cysteine and the closing phenylalanine or tryptophan. A D gene is named only where the DNA matches it firmly. The size field is filled for only some rows; it gives once, few, many or a size class.

V: TRBV7-2; D: TRBD1; J: TRBJ1-1; size: -; CDR3: CASSLRDRVSAFF; DNA: TGTGCCAGCAGCTTAAGAGACAGGGTCTCCGCTTTCTTT
V: TRBV7-9; D: -; J: TRBJ2-5; size: -; CDR3: CASSFGGGGKETQYF; DNA: TGTGCCAGCAGCTTCGGGGGAGGGGGGAAAGAGACCCAGTACTTC
V: TRBV30; D: -; J: TRBJ1-1; size: many; CDR3: CAWSPGAGVNTEAFF; DNA: TGTGCCTGGAGCCCAGGGGCAGGGGTGAACACTGAAGCTTTCTTT
V: TRBV4-3; D: -; J: TRBJ1-2; size: -; CDR3: CASSQGVATSDGYTF; DNA: TGCGCCAGCAGCCAAGGGGTTGCCACGAGCGATGGCTACACCTTC
V: TRBV6-1; D: -; J: TRBJ2-5; size: -; CDR3: CASSPRQVRETQYF; DNA: TGTGCCAGCAGTCCACGACAGGTTAGGGAGACCCAGTACTTC
V: TRBV30; D: -; J: TRBJ1-1; size: -; CDR3: CAWSGPGTEAFF; DNA: TGTGCCTGGAGTGGGCCGGGTACTGAAGCTTTCTTT
V: TRBV2; D: TRBD1; J: TRBJ2-5; size: -; CDR3: CASTQDRGRGETQYF; DNA: TGTGCCAGCACCCAGGACAGGGGGCGCGGAGAGACCCAGTACTTC
V: TRBV5-1; D: -; J: TRBJ1-2; size: -; CDR3: CASSLGAALNYGYTF; DNA: TGCGCCAGCAGCTTGGGGGCAGCCCTCAACTATGGCTACACCTTC
V: TRBV15; D: -; J: TRBJ1-5; size: once; CDR3: CATRETVSNQPQHF; DNA: TGTGCCACCAGGGAGACAGTGAGCAATCAGCCCCAGCATTTT
V: TRBV5-1; D: -; J: TRBJ2-2; size: few; CDR3: CASSLGGTVAGELFF; DNA: TGCGCCAGCTCCCTTGGAGGGACGGTGGCCGGGGAGCTGTTTTTT
V: TRBV5-1; D: -; J: TRBJ1-1; size: few; CDR3: CASSFEGVDTEAFF; DNA: TGCGCCAGCAGCTTTGAGGGTGTGGACACTGAAGCTTTCTTT
V: TRBV14; D: TRBD1; J: TRBJ1-1; size: -; CDR3: CASSQGRGRVTEAFF; DNA: TGTGCCAGCAGCCAGGGCAGGGGGCGGGTCACTGAAGCTTTCTTT
V: TRBV5-1; D: -; J: TRBJ1-3; size: -; CDR3: CASSLAGRDSGNTIYF; DNA: TGCGCCAGCAGCTTGGCCGGCAGGGACTCTGGAAACACCATATATTTT
V: TRBV4-2; D: -; J: TRBJ1-4; size: once; CDR3: CASSQDSGGANEKLFF; DNA: TGTGCCAGCAGCCAAGATTCGGGGGGGGCTAATGAAAAACTGTTTTTT
V: TRBV6-5; D: TRBD1; J: TRBJ2-3; size: -; CDR3: CASSNTGGRADTQYF; DNA: TGTGCCAGCAGTAATACAGGGGGCAGGGCAGATACGCAGTATTTT
V: TRBV19; D: TRBD1; J: TRBJ2-5; size: -; CDR3: CASSIGLTGEETQYF; DNA: TGTGCCAGTAGTATAGGTTTGACAGGGGAAGAGACCCAGTACTTC
V: TRBV11-2; D: -; J: TRBJ2-7; size: -; CDR3: CASGGRGDAFSYEQYF; DNA: TGTGCCAGCGGGGGGAGGGGGGACGCTTTCTCCTACGAGCAGTACTTC
V: TRBV5-4; D: TRBD1; J: TRBJ2-5; size: -; CDR3: CASSPQTGEETQYF; DNA: TGTGCCAGCAGCCCCCAGACAGGGGAAGAGACCCAGTACTTC
V: TRBV5-1; D: TRBD1; J: TRBJ1-2; size: -; CDR3: CASSLTGALGYTF; DNA: TGCGCCAGCAGCTTGACAGGGGCGCTCGGCTACACCTTC
V: TRBV25-1; D: -; J: TRBJ1-3; size: -; CDR3: CASSARGEPGNTIYF; DNA: TGTGCCAGCAGCGCCCGCGGGGAACCTGGAAACACCATATATTTT
V: TRBV27; D: -; J: TRBJ1-1; size: -; CDR3: CASRDTGRAAFF; DNA: TGTGCCAGCAGGGATACAGGGAGGGCAGCTTTCTTT
V: TRBV30; D: -; J: TRBJ1-2; size: -; CDR3: CAARGGQRRYGYTF; DNA: TGTGCCGCCAGGGGCGGACAAAGACGTTATGGCTACACCTTC
V: TRBV18; D: TRBD1; J: TRBJ1-5; size: once; CDR3: CASSRDRSGEPQHF; DNA: TGTGCCAGCTCAAGGGACAGGAGTGGAGAGCCCCAGCATTTT
V: TRBV27; D: TRBD2; J: TRBJ2-1; size: -; CDR3: CASSSWTSGNNEQFF; DNA: TGTGCCAGCAGTTCCTGGACTAGCGGTAACAATGAGCAGTTCTTC
V: TRBV30; D: TRBD1; J: TRBJ1-2; size: -; CDR3: CAWSVRWTGFYGYTF; DNA: TGTGCCTGGAGTGTAAGATGGACAGGGTTCTATGGCTACACCTTC
V: TRBV7-2; D: -; J: TRBJ1-2; size: -; CDR3: CASSATQEKRYTF; DNA: TGTGCCAGCAGCGCCACTCAGGAAAAACGCTACACCTTC
V: TRBV9; D: TRBD1; J: TRBJ1-2; size: -; CDR3: CASSVAGGESGYTF; DNA: TGTGCCAGCAGCGTAGCAGGGGGCGAAAGTGGCTACACCTTC
V: TRBV11-1; D: -; J: TRBJ1-1; size: -; CDR3: CASSFPGMMNTEAFF; DNA: TGTGCCAGCAGCTTCCCGGGGATGATGAACACTGAAGCTTTCTTT
V: TRBV4-3; D: TRBD1; J: TRBJ1-2; size: -; CDR3: CASSQDLSGGQLTGGYTF; DNA: TGCGCCAGCAGCCAAGATCTTTCAGGGGGGCAATTGACGGGAGGCTACACCTTC
V: TRBV6-5; D: -; J: TRBJ1-5; size: -; CDR3: CASSQRSNQPQHF; DNA: TGTGCCAGCAGCCAGCGGAGCAATCAGCCCCAGCACTTT
V: TRBV6-1; D: -; J: TRBJ2-7; size: -; CDR3: CAASFRTASYEQYF; DNA: TGTGCCGCATCTTTCAGGACAGCTTCCTACGAGCAGTACTTC
V: TRBV5-6; D: TRBD2; J: TRBJ2-5; size: -; CDR3: CASSLKLAGGETQYF; DNA: TGTGCCAGCAGCTTGAAACTAGCGGGGGGGGAGACCCAGTACTTC
V: TRBV7-6; D: TRBD1; J: TRBJ2-2; size: -; CDR3: CASSLTGGHTGELFF; DNA: TGTGCCAGCAGCTTGACAGGGGGACACACCGGGGAGCTGTTTTTT
V: TRBV9; D: -; J: TRBJ2-7; size: -; CDR3: CASSPRTGTIYEQYF; DNA: TGTGCCAGCAGCCCCCGGACCGGGACAATCTACGAGCAGTACTTC
V: TRBV4-3; D: TRBD1; J: TRBJ2-7; size: -; CDR3: CASSLRDRGGEQYF; DNA: TGCGCCAGCAGCCTCCGGGACAGGGGGGGAGAGCAGTACTTC
V: TRBV10-1; D: TRBD1; J: TRBJ1-1; size: few; CDR3: CATGTGVEMNTEAFF; DNA: TGCGCCACCGGGACAGGGGTTGAAATGAACACTGAAGCTTTCTTT
V: TRBV5-1; D: -; J: TRBJ1-1; size: few; CDR3: CASSLDSQNTEAFF; DNA: TGCGCCAGCAGCTTGGACAGCCAGAACACTGAAGCTTTCTTT
V: TRBV19; D: TRBD1; J: TRBJ1-5; size: -; CDR3: CASRGRHRGLGSNQPQHF; DNA: TGTGCCAGTAGGGGTCGCCACAGGGGGCTTGGTAGCAATCAGCCCCAGCATTTT
V: TRBV5-5; D: -; J: TRBJ1-1; size: -; CDR3: CASSARGNTEAFF; DNA: TGTGCCAGCAGCGCCAGGGGGAACACTGAAGCTTTCTTT
V: TRBV27; D: -; J: TRBJ1-1; size: -; CDR3: CASSSRRSTEAFF; DNA: TGTGCCAGCAGTTCACGACGGAGCACTGAAGCTTTCTTT
V: TRBV7-9; D: -; J: TRBJ1-5; size: once; CDR3: CASSLYTGGNQPQHF; DNA: TGTGCCAGCAGCTTATACACAGGCGGCAATCAGCCCCAGCATTTT
V: TRBV6-1; D: -; J: TRBJ2-7; size: -; CDR3: CASRPGGPSYEQYF; DNA: TGTGCCAGCAGGCCCGGGGGTCCCTCCTACGAGCAGTACTTC
V: TRBV4-3; D: -; J: TRBJ2-7; size: few; CDR3: CASSPAVRDYEQYF; DNA: TGCGCCAGCAGCCCCGCAGTCCGGGACTACGAGCAGTACTTC
V: TRBV6-1; D: -; J: TRBJ2-3; size: few; CDR3: CASSESPGDGKDTQYF; DNA: TGTGCCAGCAGTGAATCCCCGGGGGATGGTAAGGATACGCAGTATTTT
V: TRBV30; D: -; J: TRBJ1-1; size: -; CDR3: CAWRRLVGNTEAFF; DNA: TGTGCCTGGAGGCGGTTGGTTGGGAACACTGAAGCTTTCTTT
V: TRBV19; D: TRBD1; J: TRBJ1-5; size: -; CDR3: CASSTTGGSQPQHF; DNA: TGTGCCAGTAGTACGACAGGGGGGAGTCAGCCCCAGCATTTT
V: TRBV19; D: -; J: TRBJ2-2; size: -; CDR3: CASTPLKTTGELFF; DNA: TGTGCCAGTACCCCTTTGAAGACTACCGGGGAGCTGTTTTTT
V: TRBV9; D: -; J: TRBJ2-7; size: -; CDR3: CASSVEASPSYEQYF; DNA: TGTGCCAGCAGCGTAGAGGCTAGCCCAAGCTACGAGCAGTACTTC
V: TRBV7-7; D: TRBD1; J: TRBJ2-7; size: -; CDR3: CASSAGTVYEQYF; DNA: TGTGCTAGCAGCGCCGGGACAGTCTACGAGCAGTACTTC
V: TRBV5-1; D: TRBD1; J: TRBJ2-7; size: -; CDR3: CASSLPRQGLLDEQYF; DNA: TGCGCCAGCAGCTTGCCGCGACAGGGGTTGCTAGACGAGCAGTACTTC